This paragraph covers one TCR beta chain sequence. Its target is not known. Profiled with immunoSEQ multiplex PCR; TCRdb holds only in-frame clones, not every one. The sample has tens of thousands of clones, approximately 91% seen once. The entry originates in a study of OX40 agonist ivuxolimab in advanced cancers. Study at large: Patients treated during dose escalation were battling hepatocellular carcinoma, melanoma, renal cell or head and neck cancer. General study points: With doses of 0.1-3.0 mg/kg, partial responders showed among the lowest clonal expansion.

Autoimmune disease history or systemic immunosuppression excluded patients. The CDR3 consists of 16 residues. Unmatched junction bases numbered 10, after V lost 2 bases and J lost 7 bases. The germline V gene has CDR1 MNHEY and CDR2 SVGAGI. The chain carries TRBV6-5 and TRBJ2-2; the match to TRBD2 covers 7 bases. This TCR was recovered from an adult with an advanced solid tumor such as melanoma, head and neck, liver or kidney cancer. Specimen: CD4+ or CD8+ T cells sorted from blood, collected in a trial of the OX40 agonist ivuxolimab. The CDR3 region is CASSYGRLAANGELFF. CDR3 coding DNA: TGTGCCAGCAGTTACGGAAGGCTAGCGGCTAACGGGGAGCTGTTTTTT.